The 28 T cell receptor beta chains given below trace back to one sample, sequenced in a study of T-cell memory formation after mild COVID-19. MiXCR was run by TCRdb on the 5' RACE reads, yielding one entry per CDR3 protein. The sample consists of roughly 450,000 distinct CDR3 sequences, 15% to 20% of them appearing once. Sequenced: PBMCs or a T cell subset sorted from them (not recorded which). The receptors were gathered from a man between 18 and 29 years old who had mild COVID-19 (a few samples of this study predate the infection). Cell type and time point are not known.

V usage is TRBV19 and J usage is TRBJ1-1, with 7 bases identical to TRBD1. Trimming cost V 5 bases and J 1 base; bases outside gene matches: 4. Per the germline V gene, CDR1 is LNHDA and CDR2 is SQIVND (reference sequence). The CDR3 has 14 amino acids. Here the CDR3 reads CASSVGQWNTEAFF. In nucleotides, the CDR3 is TGTGCCAGTAGTGTGGGACAGTGGAACACTGAAGCTTTCTTT.

This clonotype has a count of ten or more. This sequence joins TRBV9 and TRBJ2-4; 8 bases line up with TRBD1. Germline V lookup: CDR1 SGDLS, CDR2 YYNGEE. The ends lost 0 bases at V and 0 bases at J; junction bases unmatched: 5. The CDR3 length is 17 residues. DNA of the CDR3: TGTGCCAGCAGCGTAGGGTCAGGGGGCCTAGCCAAAAACATTCAGTACTTC. Its protein product is CASSVGSGGLAKNIQYF. Full variable domain (outside the CDR3, taken from reference TRBV9 and TRBJ2-4): DSGVTQTPKHLITATGQRVTLRCSPRSGDLSVYWYQQSLDQGLQFLIQYYNGEERAKGNILERFSAQQFPDLHSELNLSSLELGDSALYFCASSVGSGGLAKNIQYFGAGTRLSVL.

This clonotype has a handful of counts. The rearrangement uses TRBV7-9 and TRBJ2-7; possible D gene TRBD1, 5 bases. This CDR3 is built from 12 residues. The germline CDR1 and CDR2 sequences are SEHNR and FQNEAQ (reference sequence). The V and J ends lost 5 bases and 6 bases respectively, with 11 bases between them. For the CDR3, the DNA is TGTGCCAGCAGCGCGGCAGGGTCCGAGCAGTACGTC. It yields the protein CASSAAGSEQYV.

This clonotype occurred many times. The DNA of the CDR3 is TGTGCCAGCAGTGAAAATAACTATGGCTACACCTTC. Its protein product is CASSENNYGYTF. The chain combines TRBV2 with TRBJ1-2; no firm D call. CDR1 and CDR2 (germline): SNHLY, FYNNEI. The CDR3 totals 12 residues. Deletions cut 2 bases from V and 1 base from J, with 2 bases between.

The chain links TRBV4-3 to TRBJ2-1, with a tentative D call TRBD1 (6 bases). Trimming left V 1 base short and J 2 bases short, with 12 bases between. The CDR3 has 16 residues. The germline V gene encodes CDR1 LGHNA and CDR2 YSLEER. In DNA form, the CDR3 reads TGCGCCAGCAGCCAAGGGTCCTCAGGGGCCTACAATGAGCAGTTCTTC. Protein sequence: CASSQGSSGAYNEQFF.

In its sample, this clonotype was seen a few times. This rearrangement joins TRBV29-1 to TRBJ2-5; D may be TRBD2 (7 bases). V lost 7 bases and J lost 2, with 11 bases in between. Germline assignment: CDR1 SQVTM and CDR2 ANQGSEA. CDR3 length: 12 residues. The chain's CDR3 is CSAGGTQETQYF. In nucleotides, the CDR3 is TGCAGCGCCGGGGGGACACAAGAGACCCAGTACTTC.

The J gene is TRBJ1-2, the V gene TRBV27, with D possibly TRBD1 on 5 matching bases. CDR1 and CDR2 from the germline V gene are MNHEY and SMNVEV (reference sequence). Deletions cut 0 bases from V and 4 bases from J, with 12 bases between. The CDR3 is 15 amino acids. CDR3 bases: TGTGCCAGCAGTTTATCTCTTCAGGGTAGCTATGGCTACACCTTC. Encoded protein: CASSLSLQGSYGYTF.

The V and J genes are TRBV7-2 and TRBJ2-3; D unclear. The CDR3 covers 14 residues. From germline, CDR1 is SGHTA and CDR2 FQGNSA. The germline V and J ends were trimmed by 4 bases and 0 bases, with 8 bases remaining between them. CDR3 region: CASSSLSSTDTQYF. The CDR3 nucleotides read TGTGCCAGCAGCTCCCTTTCTAGCACAGATACGCAGTATTTT. The complete variable domain, with remaining parts taken from reference TRBV7-2 and TRBJ2-3, reads GAGVSQSPSNKVTEKGKDVELRCDPISGHTALYWYRQSLGQGLEFLIYFQGNSAPDKSGLPSDRFSAERTGGSVSTLTIQRTQQEDSAVYLCASSSLSSTDTQYFGPGTRLTVL.

This clonotype was recorded at least ten times. The chain combines TRBV6-5 with TRBJ2-7; perhaps TRBD1 as D (5 bases). Germline V gene data show CDR1 as MNHEY and CDR2 as SVGAGI. The V end lost 2 bases, the J end lost 6 bases, and 11 bases lay between the germline ends. The CDR3 is made up of 13 amino acids. Written as DNA, the CDR3 is TGTGCCAGCAGTTACGGGGCAGCCCTCGAGCAGTACTTC. Translation: CASSYGAALEQYF.

This clonotype was seen only a few times. CDR3 in amino acids: CASQKGNFQETQYF. DNA for the CDR3: TGTGCCAGCCAAAAGGGAAACTTCCAAGAGACCCAGTACTTC. This chain connects TRBV7-9 to TRBJ2-5; D is ambiguous. Germline V gene sequence: CDR1 SEHNR, CDR2 FQNEAQ (reference sequence). Trimming cost V 8 bases and J 1 base, with 14 bases left between them. This CDR3 is built from 14 residues.

The chain uses TRBV7-3 and TRBJ1-5, with D possibly matching TRBD1 (5 bases). The CDR3 has 17 amino acids. In germline, CDR1 is SGHTA, CDR2 FQGTGA. V lost 0 bases and J 7 bases, leaving 19 bases between the germline ends. In DNA, the CDR3 is TGTGCCAGCAGCTTAACTTATCGTCAGGGAGGAAAGCAGCCCCAGCATTTT. It encodes CASSLTYRQGGKQPQHF.

This clonotype was seen more than once but under ten times. The V gene is TRBV25-1, the J gene TRBJ1-1, with 9 bases matching TRBD1. Germline V gives CDR1 MGHDK, CDR2 SYGVNS. V trimming: 3 bases; J trimming: 4 bases; junction bases outside the gene matches: 6. The CDR3 has 15 residues. CDR3 protein: CASSDPTGGSTEAFF. In nucleotides, the CDR3 is TGTGCCAGCAGTGACCCGACAGGGGGTAGCACTGAAGCTTTCTTT. The full variable domain, its missing parts supplied by reference TRBV25-1 and TRBJ1-1, is EADIYQTPRYLVIGTGKKITLECSQTMGHDKMYWYQQDPGMELHLIHYSYGVNSTEKGDLSSESTVSRIRTEHFPLTLESARPSHTSQYLCASSDPTGGSTEAFFGQGTRLTVV.

V gene TRBV9 combines with J gene TRBJ2-5, with 8 nucleotides matching TRBD2. CDR1 SGDLS and CDR2 YYNGEE come from the germline V gene. The CDR3 runs to 15 residues. V shed 2 bases, J shed 5 bases, and the junction held 8 bases outside the gene matches. DNA of the CDR3: TGTGCCAGCAGCGTGTGGACTAGCCCCGTTGAGACCCAGTACTTC. It encodes CASSVWTSPVETQYF.

V and J are TRBV18 and TRBJ1-2; D is possibly TRBD1 (6 bases). V was cut by 3 bases and J by 5 bases, with 19 bases left in between. This CDR3 region has 16 residues. The germline gives CDR1 KGHSH, CDR2 LQKENI. The CDR3 region is CASSPQRGLEYYGYTF. Written as DNA, the CDR3 is TGTGCCAGCTCACCCCAAAGGGGGTTGGAGTATTATGGCTACACCTTC.

The J gene is TRBJ2-3, the V gene TRBV7-2; perhaps TRBD2 as D (6 bases). Germline CDR1 SGHTA, CDR2 FQGNSA. CDR3 length: 15 residues. The V end was cut by 0 bases, the J end by 2 bases, with 9 bases between. CDR3: CASSLATRDTDTQYF. In DNA, the CDR3 is TGTGCCAGCAGCTTAGCGACGCGGGACACAGATACGCAGTATTTT.

There are a few counts of this clonotype. The genes are TRBV6-5 and TRBJ1-1; D is unresolved. Germline V lookup: CDR1 MNHEY, CDR2 SVGAGI. V was shortened by 5 bases and J by 1 base, with 8 bases between the two germline ends. CDR3 size: 13 residues. For the CDR3, the DNA is TGTGCCAGCAGTCTCCTACAGAACACTGAAGCTTTCTTT. Amino acids: CASSLLQNTEAFF.

V gene TRBV5-1 combines with J gene TRBJ1-1, with 12 bases lining up with TRBD1. From germline, CDR1 is SGHRS and CDR2 YFSETQ. CDR3 length: 17 amino acids. V was pared by 6 bases and J by 3 bases, with 12 bases of the junction left unmatched. CDR3 amino acids: CASMMRGQGAWDTEAFF. CDR3 sequence (DNA): TGCGCCAGCATGATGCGGGGACAGGGGGCTTGGGACACTGAAGCTTTCTTT.

The table lists this clonotype with a few counts. This rearrangement joins TRBV20-1 to TRBJ2-7, with TRBD1 as a possible D gene (5 bases). V shed 3 bases and J shed 0 bases, with 15 bases lying between them. This CDR3 is built from 15 residues. CDR1 and CDR2 (germline): DFQATT, SNEGSKA (reference sequence). The CDR3 DNA reads as TGCAGTGCTAGCCCTATAACAGGAAACTCCTACGAGCAGTACGTC. It codes for CSASPITGNSYEQYV.

This clonotype was recorded a few times. The chain recombines TRBV10-3 with TRBJ1-2, with D unresolved. The CDR3 has 14 amino acids. V was cut by 7 bases and J by 7 bases, with 19 bases left in between. Germline V lookup: CDR1 ENHRY, CDR2 SYGVKD. CDR3 region: CAINSGGAPGGYTF. The CDR3 DNA reads TGTGCCATCAATTCGGGTGGCGCCCCCGGTGGCTACACCTTC.

V and J are TRBV5-6 and TRBJ1-2; the D is unclear. The CDR3 covers 14 residues. V lost 1 base to trimming and J lost 3 bases, with 10 bases between them. Per germline, CDR1 SGHDT and CDR2 YYEEEE. The CDR3: CASSLSPKDYGYTF. CDR3 DNA: TGTGCCAGCAGCTTGTCCCCCAAAGACTATGGCTACACCTTC.

This clonotype was detected only a few times. The chain recombines TRBV4-3 with TRBJ1-6; tentative D call: TRBD1 (5 bases). Trimming removed 4 bases at V and 2 bases at J, with 18 bases between. Looked up from germline, CDR1 is LGHNA and CDR2 is YSLEER. This CDR3 spans 18 amino acids. The CDR3 region is CASSRIDSPEAYNSPLHF. In nucleotides, the CDR3 is TGCGCCAGCAGCCGTATCGACAGCCCCGAGGCCTATAATTCACCCCTCCACTTT.

The rearrangement joins TRBV5-1 to TRBJ2-5, with D uncertain. Per the germline V gene, CDR1 is SGHRS and CDR2 is YFSETQ. The V and J ends lost 0 bases and 5 bases respectively, with 8 bases between them. The CDR3 consists of 13 residues. The CDR3 loop reads CASSLGLLETQYF. The CDR3 coding sequence is TGCGCCAGCAGCTTGGGCCTACTTGAGACCCAGTACTTC.

The rearrangement links TRBV5-1 to TRBJ2-3; 12 nucleotides line up with TRBD2. V trimming: 5 bases; J trimming: 6 bases; junction bases outside the gene matches: 4. The CDR3 sequence is 14 residues long. The germline V gene has CDR1 SGHRS and CDR2 YFSETQ. The CDR3 DNA follows: TGCGCCAGCAGTCCCGGACTAGCGGGGGATACGCAGTATTTT. Its protein product is CASSPGLAGDTQYF.

The V gene is TRBV2, the J gene TRBJ2-3; D unresolved. The V end lost 4 bases, the J end lost 4 bases, and 15 bases lay between the germline ends. The CDR3 contains 15 residues. CDR1 is SNHLY, CDR2 FYNNEI, per germline. CDR3 nucleotides: TGTGCCAGCAGTGGCATTCCCACCGCGTCAGATACGCAGTATTTT. As protein: CASSGIPTASDTQYF.

The sample holds a few counts of this clonotype. This sequence joins TRBV28 and TRBJ1-2; D possibly corresponds to TRBD1 (5 bases). Trimming left V 2 bases short and J 8 bases short, with 18 bases between. CDR3 length: 15 residues. The V gene's germline CDR1 is MDHEN and CDR2 SYDVKM. The CDR3 sequence: CASSLKDISLWGYTF. The CDR3 DNA is TGTGCCAGCAGTTTAAAGGACATCTCATTGTGGGGCTACACCTTC.

This clonotype appeared many times. The chain has TRBV12-3 or TRBV12-4 and TRBJ2-5, with D possibly TRBD1 on 6 matching bases. This CDR3 spans 13 amino acids. V was shortened by 3 bases and J by 3 bases, with 8 bases between the two germline ends. CDR3 sequence: CASSFSGEETQYF. DNA for the CDR3: TGTGCCAGCAGTTTCTCAGGGGAAGAGACCCAGTACTTC.

This clonotype was recorded only once. This rearrangement joins TRBV19 to TRBJ2-5, with D possibly TRBD1 on 5 matching bases. Germline-derived CDR1 and CDR2 are LNHDA and SQIVND (reference sequence). The CDR3 extends over 14 amino acids. Trimming shortened V by 2 bases and J by 2 bases, and 9 bases separated the two germline ends. Written as DNA, the CDR3 is TGTGCCAGTAGTATATGGCAGGGTCAAGAGACCCAGTACTTC. Amino acids: CASSIWQGQETQYF.

This chain joins TRBV3-1 and TRBJ2-6; no reliable D call. CDR1 and CDR2 (germline): LGHDT, YNNKEL (reference sequence). CDR3 length: 14 residues. Between the trimmed V and J ends, which lost 4 bases and 2 bases, there was a span of 6 bases. CDR3 nucleotide sequence: TGTGCCAGCAGCCCGCGAACTGGGGCCAACGTCCTGACTTTC. It is translated as CASSPRTGANVLTF.